The T cell receptor beta chain described here comes from a study of breast tumors, draining lymph nodes, adjacent tissues. Deletions cut 5 bases from V and 1 base from J, with 10 bases between. The CDR3 spans 14 residues. The germline V gene encodes CDR1 MNHEY and CDR2 SMNVEV (reference sequence). Study-wide points: That most tumor T cells come from lymph nodes remained unproven. Compared with lymph nodes, tumors were less diverse; compared with nontumor tissue, more. Data fit most tumor T cells coming from lymph node, expanding in tumor.

TCRdb independently ran MiXCR on the multiplex PCR reads; one entry per CDR3 protein. The table lists tens of thousands of distinct CDR3 sequences, over 60% of them singletons. This clonotype was counted at least ten times. Its antigen is undetermined. The chain couples TRBV27 to TRBJ2-3, with D possibly TRBD2 on 6 matching bases. Sequenced input: tumor-adjacent breast tissue. The sequence came from a female donor with breast cancer. Some clones in this sample may be carry-over from other donors' samples. The CDR3 protein is CASSRDFRTDTQYF. The CDR3 bases are TGTGCCAGCAGTCGGGACTTTCGCACAGATACGCAGTATTTT.